Listed here are 15 T cell receptor beta chains from one sample, sequenced in a study of blood T cell repertoires in COVID-19. Only in-frame clones appear in the TCRdb table, and some are missing; sequencing was by immunoSEQ multiplex PCR. This table holds some 390,000 clones, around 86% found once. The source material was peripheral blood. Receptors were obtained from a human donor in a cohort sampled during active COVID-19.

This chain joins TRBV10-3 and TRBJ2-5, with 13 bases aligning to TRBD2. V trimming: 10 bases; J trimming: 7 bases; junction bases outside the gene matches: 12. In germline, CDR1 is ENHRY, CDR2 SYGVKD. CDR3 length: 15 residues. The CDR3 protein is CATGALAGGRWTQYF. CDR3 nucleotide sequence: TGTGCCACCGGGGCACTAGCGGGGGGGCGTTGGACCCAGTACTTC.

There are a few counts of this clone. The rearrangement joins TRBV27 to TRBJ1-2; the match to TRBD1 covers 7 bases. Germline CDR1 and CDR2: MNHEY and SMNVEV (reference sequence). This CDR3 comprises 16 residues. V lost 0 bases and J lost 2; bases outside the gene matches: 6. The CDR3: CASSLSFPGQNYGYTF. The CDR3 bases are TGTGCCAGCAGTTTATCATTTCCGGGACAGAACTATGGCTACACCTTC.

The chain carries TRBV11-3 and TRBJ2-5; D possibly corresponds to TRBD1 (5 bases). From germline, CDR1 is SGHNT and CDR2 YENEEA. The CDR3 sequence is 15 residues long. The V and J ends lost 1 base and 1 base respectively, with 10 bases between them. Here the CDR3 reads CASSLGRTRQETQYF. In DNA form, the CDR3 reads TGTGCCAGCAGCTTAGGCCGGACACGCCAAGAGACCCAGTACTTC.

This chain joins TRBV19 and TRBJ2-3, with 14 positions matching TRBD2. The J segment lost 6 bases and the V segment lost 1 base, leaving 6 bases of the junction unmatched. CDR1 is LNHDA and CDR2 is SQIVND in the germline V gene (reference sequence). This CDR3 has 17 amino acids. Here the CDR3 reads CASSIGLAGGPWDTQYF. In DNA form, the CDR3 reads TGTGCCAGTAGTATAGGACTAGCGGGAGGGCCATGGGATACGCAGTATTTT.

V is TRBV9 and J is TRBJ2-1, with TRBD1 as a possible D gene (6 bases). Germline V gives CDR1 SGDLS, CDR2 YYNGEE. The CDR3 consists of 15 residues. V shed 3 bases and J shed 4 bases, with 14 bases lying between them. CDR3 in amino acids: CASSEHRARYNEQFF. In DNA, the CDR3 is TGTGCCAGCAGCGAACACAGGGCAAGGTACAATGAGCAGTTCTTC.

The sample holds one count of this clone. The V call is TRBV2, the J call TRBJ1-2; D unresolved. Trimming cost V 5 bases and J 11 bases, with 21 bases left between them. Germline assignment: CDR1 SNHLY and CDR2 FYNNEI. This CDR3 is built from 14 residues. The CDR3 here is CASSPHRATHGYTF. DNA of the CDR3: TGTGCCAGCAGTCCACACCGAGCGACCCACGGATACACCTTC.

The chain uses TRBV9 and TRBJ1-1; D not certain. The CDR3 extends over 13 amino acids. CDR1 is SGDLS and CDR2 is YYNGEE in the germline V gene. V gave up 1 base and J gave up 4 bases, with 8 bases separating them. CDR3 sequence (DNA): TGTGCCAGCAGCGTAAGCCGGTCCACTGAAGCTTTCTTT. Its translation is CASSVSRSTEAFF.

The CDR3 spells CASSPPGVNGYTF. The CDR3 DNA follows: TGTGCCAGCAGTCCCCCCGGGGTAAATGGCTACACCTTC. This chain links TRBV2 with TRBJ1-2; D call uncertain. V was clipped by 5 bases and J by 6 bases, with 13 bases between them. The CDR3 is 13 amino acids. Germline loops: CDR1 SNHLY, CDR2 FYNNEI.

V usage is TRBV7-8 and J usage is TRBJ2-3; D is possibly TRBD2 (6 bases). The CDR3 loop spans 16 amino acids. Germline-derived CDR1 and CDR2 are SGHVS and FQNEAQ. The V end lost 4 bases, the J end lost 0 bases, and 14 bases lay between the germline ends. The CDR3 loop is CASSWSGLASTDTQYF. The CDR3 nucleotides are TGTGCCAGCAGCTGGAGTGGGCTAGCGAGCACAGATACGCAGTATTTT.

The DNA of the CDR3 is TGTGCCAGCCGGCGGGACTGGGGGGGGGATGAGCAGTTCTTC. Translating gives CASRRDWGGDEQFF. The chain joins TRBV6-5 to TRBJ2-1; 7 positions match TRBD2. The germline V gene has CDR1 MNHEY and CDR2 SVGAGI. The junction had 12 bases not matched to a gene; V was cut back by 8 bases and J by 8 bases. The CDR3 is 14 residues long.

The chain recombines TRBV12-5 with TRBJ2-3; D uncertain. There are 13 residues in the CDR3. Germline CDR1 reads LGHNT; CDR2 reads FRNRAP. V lost 2 bases and J 1 base, leaving 4 bases between the germline ends. CDR3 loop: CASGLHGTDTQYF. The DNA of the CDR3 is TGTGCTAGTGGTTTGCATGGCACAGATACGCAGTATTTT.

The rearrangement links TRBV5-6 to TRBJ2-1, with TRBD2 identical over 11 bases. The CDR3 has 15 residues. After removal of 6 bases from V and 4 bases from J, the junction contained 6 bases not matched to a gene. Germline CDR1 reads SGHDT; CDR2 reads YYEEEE. The CDR3 DNA follows: TGTGCCAGCACTCCGGGACTAGCGGTATACAATGAGCAGTTCTTC. Translation gives CASTPGLAVYNEQFF.

CDR3 region: CASSQGAANLNGQYF. CDR3 sequence (DNA): TGCGCCAGCAGCCAAGGGGCCGCGAATCTGAACGGGCAGTACTTC. The V call is TRBV4-1, the J call TRBJ2-7; unclear D gene. The CDR3 has 15 amino acids. Trimming removed 1 base at V and 9 bases at J, with 19 bases between. Germline loops: CDR1 MGHRA, CDR2 YSYEKL.

In the case of this clone: Other nucleotide sequences in the sample specify the same CDR3. This rearrangement joins TRBV19 to TRBJ1-5; 8 nucleotides agree with TRBD1. This CDR3 is 14 amino acids long. Looked up from germline, CDR1 is LNHDA and CDR2 is SQIVND (reference sequence). Trimming at V came to 6 bases and at J to 1 base, leaving 2 bases not matched to a gene. The CDR3 nucleotides read TGTGCCAGTAGCAGGGGGCTGAGCAATCAGCCCCAGCATTTT. Protein: CASSRGLSNQPQHF.

The V and J genes are TRBV6-5 and TRBJ2-7; TRBD2 is a possible D gene (6 bases). Germline-derived CDR1 and CDR2 are MNHEY and SVGAGI. V lost 7 bases, J lost 2 bases, and 15 bases lay in between. The CDR3 is 14 amino acids. CDR3 nucleotides: TGTGCCAGCATAAAAGGGACTTACCCCTACGAGCAGTACTTC. This codes for CASIKGTYPYEQYF.